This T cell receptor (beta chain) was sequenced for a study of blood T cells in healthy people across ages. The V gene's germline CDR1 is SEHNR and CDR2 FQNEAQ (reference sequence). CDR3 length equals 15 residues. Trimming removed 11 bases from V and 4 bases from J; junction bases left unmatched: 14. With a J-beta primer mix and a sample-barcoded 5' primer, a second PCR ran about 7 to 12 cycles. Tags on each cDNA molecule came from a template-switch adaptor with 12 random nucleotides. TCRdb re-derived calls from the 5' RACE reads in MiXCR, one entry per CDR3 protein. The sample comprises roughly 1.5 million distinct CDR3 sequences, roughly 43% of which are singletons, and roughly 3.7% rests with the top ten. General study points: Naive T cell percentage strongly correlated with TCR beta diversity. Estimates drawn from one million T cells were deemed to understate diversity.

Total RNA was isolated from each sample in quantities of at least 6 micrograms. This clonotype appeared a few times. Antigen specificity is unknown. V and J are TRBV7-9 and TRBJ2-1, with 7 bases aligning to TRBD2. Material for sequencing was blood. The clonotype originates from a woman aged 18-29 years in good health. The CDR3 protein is CAGGWWRGRYNEQFF. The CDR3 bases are TGTGCCGGGGGTTGGTGGCGGGGGAGATACAATGAGCAGTTCTTC.